The 28 T cell receptor beta chains reported below all come from one sample, sequenced in a study of cytomegalovirus exposure and HLA in healthy donors. The PCR was carried out with 60 Vbeta primers and 13 Jbeta primers. TCRdb's table, derived via immunoSEQ multiplex PCR, lists solely in-frame clones and lacks some. The sample lists 140,000 to 150,000 clones, around a tenth seen once, with 1.8% in the top ten. The sequenced sample was PBMCs. The receptors were sampled from a man aged 45-65 years in good health and CMV-seronegative.

Only a few counts were recorded for this clone. In the same sample, other DNA sequences code for this CDR3. The chain is built from TRBV5-1 and TRBJ2-2; no firm D call. Germline-derived CDR1 and CDR2 are SGHRS and YFSETQ. This CDR3 spans 15 amino acids. V shed 0 bases and J shed 3 bases, with 9 bases lying between them. Here the CDR3 reads CASSLVRGDTGELFF. DNA of the CDR3: TGCGCCAGCAGCTTGGTACGCGGAGACACCGGGGAGCTGTTTTTT.

This clone was counted only a few times. The chain has TRBV6-5 and TRBJ2-3; tentatively, D is TRBD2 (5 bases). Trimming removed 7 bases at V and 2 bases at J, with 13 bases between. This CDR3 spans 14 amino acids. Looked up from germline, CDR1 is MNHEY and CDR2 is SVGAGI. The CDR3 DNA reads TGTGCCAGCAACTCGAGGGTTTCCACAGATACGCAGTATTTT. Amino acids: CASNSRVSTDTQYF.

The rearrangement links TRBV7-3 to TRBJ1-4; possible D gene TRBD1, 5 bases. CDR1 SGHTA and CDR2 FQGTGA come from the germline V gene. V was pared by 3 bases and J by 4 bases, with 9 bases between. The CDR3 loop spans 14 amino acids. The CDR3 sequence: CASSLTENNEKLFF. The CDR3 DNA follows: TGTGCCAGCAGCTTGACAGAAAATAATGAAAAACTGTTTTTT. The whole variable domain, filled in from reference TRBV7-3 and TRBJ1-4, reads GAGVSQTPSNKVTEKGKYVELRCDPISGHTALYWYRQSLGQGPEFLIYFQGTGAADDSGLPNDRFFAVRPEGSVSTLKIQRTERGDSAVYLCASSLTENNEKLFFGSGTQLSVL.

The rearrangement links TRBV29-1 to TRBJ1-1; 7 bases match TRBD1. The CDR3 has 13 amino acids. CDR1 and CDR2 (germline): SQVTM, ANQGSEA. Germline trimming cut 3 bases from V and 7 bases from J; bases unmatched to any gene: 8. CDR3 loop: CSVDTVGQREAFF. The CDR3 nucleotides are TGCAGCGTTGATACCGTGGGACAGCGTGAAGCTTTCTTT.

The J gene is TRBJ2-5, the V gene TRBV6-1, with 7 bases fitting TRBD1. After removal of 7 bases from V and 5 bases from J, the junction contained 13 bases not matched to a gene. Germline-derived CDR1 and CDR2 are MNHNS and SASEGT. CDR3 length: 15 residues. The CDR3 protein is CASNSDRASRETQYF. Written as DNA, the CDR3 is TGTGCCAGCAACTCAGACAGGGCTTCAAGGGAGACCCAGTACTTC.

This rearrangement joins TRBV29-1 to TRBJ1-1; D is perhaps TRBD1 (6 bases). CDR1 and CDR2 from the germline V gene are SQVTM and ANQGSEA. V gave up 3 bases and J gave up 8 bases, with 19 bases separating them. This CDR3 is built from 14 residues. The CDR3 region is CSVEDSGLGNEAFF. DNA of the CDR3: TGCAGCGTTGAGGACAGCGGATTGGGAAACGAAGCTTTCTTT.

The rearrangement links TRBV6-5 to TRBJ1-2; D unclear. CDR3 size: 13 residues. Germline CDR1 and CDR2: MNHEY and SVGAGI. V lost 6 bases and J 4 bases, leaving 12 bases between the germline ends. This CDR3 reads CASRGLSGYGYTF. The CDR3 coding sequence is TGTGCCAGCAGAGGACTATCGGGCTATGGCTACACCTTC.

There are a few counts of this clone. V is TRBV6-1 and J is TRBJ1-5; no definite D call. V was shortened by 3 bases and J by 7 bases, with 13 bases between the two germline ends. The CDR3 spans 14 residues. CDR1 is MNHNS and CDR2 is SASEGT in the germline V gene. The CDR3 nucleotides are TGTGCCAGCAGTGAGCGCGGGCCAGCCCAGCCCCAGCATTTT. This codes for CASSERGPAQPQHF.

The chain uses TRBV5-1 and TRBJ2-2; weak D call: TRBD2 (5 bases). This CDR3 contains 17 residues. Trimming removed 6 bases from V and 0 bases from J, with 18 bases in between. The germline V gene has CDR1 SGHRS and CDR2 YFSETQ. The CDR3 loop reads CASTSIRGGANTGELFF. The CDR3 region has the DNA TGCGCCAGCACCTCTATCCGGGGTGGGGCGAACACCGGGGAGCTGTTTTTT.

V usage is TRBV6-4 and J usage is TRBJ2-1; 8 nucleotides align to TRBD2. Germline loops: CDR1 MRHNA, CDR2 SNTAGT. Trimming cost V 3 bases and J 8 bases; bases outside gene matches: 18. The CDR3 has 18 amino acids. The DNA for the CDR3 is TGTGCCAGCAGTGAATCTAGGGGCAGCGGGGGAGGAATGGATGAGCAGTTCTTC. Its translation is CASSESRGSGGGMDEQFF.

This clone was found a few times. V is TRBV9 and J is TRBJ1-1; tentative D call: TRBD1 (6 bases). CDR3 length: 16 amino acids. Germline CDR1 is SGDLS and CDR2 is YYNGEE. V gave up 3 bases and J gave up 0 bases, with 15 bases separating them. The CDR3 here is CASSGLDRKMNTEAFF. The CDR3 DNA reads TGTGCCAGCAGCGGCCTGGACAGAAAAATGAACACTGAAGCTTTCTTT.

This clone was found a few times. The J gene is TRBJ1-6, the V gene TRBV14; 9 bases align to TRBD1. Losses at the gene ends were 3 bases for V and 10 bases for J; bases not matched to a gene: 4. In germline, CDR1 is SGHDN, CDR2 FVKESK. This CDR3 contains 14 residues. This CDR3 is CASSQGQGPSPLHF. DNA for the CDR3: TGTGCCAGCAGCCAGGGACAGGGACCCTCACCCCTCCACTTT.

There are a few counts of this clone. This chain joins TRBV11-2 and TRBJ2-2; D unresolved. Germline CDR1 SGHAT, CDR2 FQNNGV. V was clipped by 5 bases and J by 5 bases, with 12 bases between them. The length of the CDR3 is 14 residues. The CDR3 nucleotides read TGTGCCAGCAGCCCCCTCGCGCGGACCGGGGAGCTGTTTTTT. Its translation: CASSPLARTGELFF. Complete variable domain (other parts from reference TRBV11-2 and TRBJ2-2): EAGVAQSPRYKIIEKRQSVAFWCNPISGHATLYWYQQILGQGPKLLIQFQNNGVVDDSQLPKDRFSAERLKGVDSTLKIQPAKLEDSAVYLCASSPLARTGELFFGEGSRLTVL.

The V gene is TRBV28, the J gene TRBJ2-3, with D possibly matching TRBD2 (5 bases). The CDR3 runs to 14 residues. The germline V and J ends were trimmed by 6 bases and 1 base, with 11 bases remaining between them. The germline CDR1 and CDR2 sequences are MDHEN and SYDVKM. The CDR3 coding sequence is TGTGCCAGCAGCTACCGCGGGCGCACAGATACGCAGTATTTT. Translating it yields CASSYRGRTDTQYF.

The genes are TRBV18 and TRBJ1-3; a weak D match, TRBD1 (6 bases). Germline assignment: CDR1 KGHSH and CDR2 LQKENI. V lost 4 bases and J lost 0, with 10 bases in between. The CDR3 is 15 residues long. The CDR3 region has the DNA TGTGCCAGCTCACGCACGGACAGCTCTGGAAACACCATATATTTT. This translates into CASSRTDSSGNTIYF.

The CDR3 region is CASSLSGTDKETQYF. In DNA form, the CDR3 reads TGCGCCAGCAGCCTATCCGGGACAGATAAAGAGACCCAGTACTTC. The V gene is TRBV5-1, the J gene TRBJ2-5, with 7 bases lining up with TRBD1. Germline-derived CDR1 and CDR2 are SGHRS and YFSETQ. This CDR3 is built from 15 residues. With V trimmed by 4 bases and J by 3 bases, 9 bases remained unmatched.

This chain uses TRBV9 with TRBJ2-2, with D perhaps matching TRBD2 (5 bases). This CDR3 contains 16 residues. V dropped 0 bases and J dropped 6 bases, with 15 bases sitting between them. Germline CDR1 SGDLS, CDR2 YYNGEE. CDR3 nucleotide sequence: TGTGCCAGCAGCGTAGGGCTAGCTCAGGTACCCGGGGAGCTGTTTTTT. Protein product: CASSVGLAQVPGELFF.

This clone has a handful of counts. DNA of the CDR3: TGCGCCAGCTCCCAACAGGGAGATACGCAGTATTTT. Encoded protein: CASSQQGDTQYF. The chain employs TRBV5-1 and TRBJ2-3, with D possibly being TRBD1 (6 bases). The length of the CDR3 is 12 residues. Per the germline V gene, CDR1 is SGHRS and CDR2 is YFSETQ. V was cut by 7 bases and J by 5 bases, with 11 bases left in between.

V is TRBV2 and J is TRBJ2-5, with D perhaps matching TRBD2 (6 bases). Germline V gives CDR1 SNHLY, CDR2 FYNNEI. V dropped 2 bases and J dropped 5 bases, with 15 bases sitting between them. CDR3 size: 15 residues. CDR3 DNA sequence: TGTGCCAGCAGTGAATGGGGGGTGGTGGCGGAGACCCAGTACTTC. Translating it yields CASSEWGVVAETQYF.

The rearrangement uses TRBV6-5 and TRBJ2-7; D may be TRBD1 (5 bases). The CDR3 contains 14 residues. V was shortened by 0 bases and J by 2 bases, with 8 bases between the two germline ends. Looked up from germline, CDR1 is MNHEY and CDR2 is SVGAGI. The CDR3: CASSYSGPPYEQYF. The CDR3 DNA follows: TGTGCCAGCAGTTACTCGGGGCCCCCCTACGAGCAGTACTTC.

The J gene is TRBJ1-6, the V gene TRBV5-1; maybe TRBD1 (6 bases). The CDR3 contains 15 residues. Trimming shortened V by 0 bases and J by 10 bases, and 14 bases separated the two germline ends. CDR1 SGHRS and CDR2 YFSETQ come from the germline V gene. The CDR3 is CASSLETGGGSPLHF. For the CDR3, the DNA is TGCGCCAGCAGCTTGGAGACAGGCGGGGGCTCACCCCTCCACTTT.

V is TRBV5-4 and J is TRBJ2-7; D possibly corresponds to TRBD1 (6 bases). The CDR3 totals 14 residues. CDR1 and CDR2 from the germline V gene are SGHNT and YYREEE (reference sequence). Trimming cost V 1 base and J 4 bases, with 12 bases left between them. CDR3 DNA sequence: TGTGCCAGCAGCTTGCCCGACAGGAGGTACGAGCAGTACTTC. It translates to CASSLPDRRYEQYF.

This chain joins TRBV23-1 and TRBJ1-6, with unresolved D. TRBV23-1 is filed as an ORF, its function uncertain. The CDR3 length is 12 residues. Trimming took off 6 bases at V and 6 bases at J, with 6 bases between the two ends. The CDR3 loop reads CASSRVNSPLHF. In nucleotides, the CDR3 is TGCGCCAGCAGCCGGGTTAATTCACCCCTCCACTTT.

This clone was seen a few times. V gene TRBV12-5 combines with J gene TRBJ2-3, with TRBD1 matching 7 bases. Germline values: CDR1 LGHNT, CDR2 FRNRAP. There are 15 residues in the CDR3. Trimming took 5 bases from V and 0 from J; bases not matched to a gene: 5. As DNA, the CDR3 is TGTGCTAGTGGTCCCGGACAGGCTAGCACAGATACGCAGTATTTT. Its protein product is CASGPGQASTDTQYF.

This clone showed up just a few times. This chain joins TRBV29-1 and TRBJ1-3; possible D gene TRBD1, 5 bases. With 4 bases removed from V and 0 bases from J, the gap between germline ends came to 7 bases. Germline CDR1 is SQVTM and CDR2 is ANQGSEA. This CDR3 has 13 amino acids. CDR3 in amino acids: CSVGQSSGNTIYF. The CDR3 coding sequence is TGCAGCGTTGGACAGAGCTCTGGAAACACCATATATTTT.

This clone was seen only a few times. The chain links TRBV28 to TRBJ2-3; D possibly corresponds to TRBD2 (6 bases). The V end lost 2 bases, the J end lost 4 bases, and 16 bases lay between the germline ends. Germline V gives CDR1 MDHEN, CDR2 SYDVKM. The CDR3 contains 16 residues. CDR3 protein: CASSLTVFGSPDTQYF. CDR3 sequence (DNA): TGTGCCAGCAGTTTAACGGTGTTCGGGAGCCCAGATACGCAGTATTTT.

The gene calls are TRBV5-4 and TRBJ2-7; no firm D call. This CDR3 spans 16 amino acids. V gave up 4 bases and J gave up 0 bases, with 17 bases separating them. Germline CDR1 SGHNT, CDR2 YYREEE (reference sequence). The CDR3 here is CASSPSLQAGSYEQYF. DNA of the CDR3: TGTGCCAGCAGCCCGAGTCTTCAGGCCGGCTCCTACGAGCAGTACTTC.

V and J are TRBV27 and TRBJ1-1; D uncertain. V lost 4 bases and J lost 1, with 10 bases in between. CDR3 length: 14 residues. Looked up from germline, CDR1 is MNHEY and CDR2 is SMNVEV (reference sequence). The CDR3 DNA sequence: TGTGCCAGCAGTTCGAGACTGCAGAACACTGAAGCTTTCTTT. It yields the protein CASSSRLQNTEAFF.